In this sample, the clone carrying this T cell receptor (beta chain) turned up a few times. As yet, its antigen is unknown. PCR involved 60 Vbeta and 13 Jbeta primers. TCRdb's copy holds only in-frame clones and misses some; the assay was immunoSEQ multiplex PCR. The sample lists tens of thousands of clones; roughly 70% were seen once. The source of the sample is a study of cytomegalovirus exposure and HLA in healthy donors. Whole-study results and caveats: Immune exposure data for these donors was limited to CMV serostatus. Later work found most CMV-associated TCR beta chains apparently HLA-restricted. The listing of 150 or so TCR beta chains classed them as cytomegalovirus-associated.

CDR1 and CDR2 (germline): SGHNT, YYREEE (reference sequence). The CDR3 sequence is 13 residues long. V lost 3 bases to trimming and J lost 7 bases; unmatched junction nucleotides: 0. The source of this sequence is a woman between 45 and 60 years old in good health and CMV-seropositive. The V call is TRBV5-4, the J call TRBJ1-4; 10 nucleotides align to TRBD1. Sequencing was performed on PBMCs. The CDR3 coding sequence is TGTGCCAGCAGCTGGGACAGGGGTGAAAAACTGTTTTTT. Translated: CASSWDRGEKLFF.